Listed here are 8 T cell receptor beta chains from one sample, sequenced in a study of blood T cell repertoires in COVID-19. Profiling relied on immunoSEQ multiplex PCR, and the TCRdb table lists in-frame clones only, not all of them. The repertoire consists of some 250,000 clones, with approximately 86% occurring once and the leading ten covering 5.2%. Sequencing was carried out using peripheral blood. These receptors all come from a woman aged 55-69 years with COVID-19, enrolled during active disease.

J is TRBJ2-3 and V is TRBV27; TRBD1 matches at 10 bases. From germline, CDR1 is MNHEY and CDR2 SMNVEV (reference sequence). CDR3 length: 15 residues. The ends lost 6 bases at V and 3 bases at J; junction bases unmatched: 6. In DNA form, the CDR3 reads TGTGCCAGCAGAGGGGACAGGGGAAAGACAGATACGCAGTATTTT. Encoded protein: CASRGDRGKTDTQYF.

This chain joins TRBV19 and TRBJ2-7; 12 nucleotides agree with TRBD2. V gave up 6 bases and J gave up 6 bases; unmatched junction bases: 6. Germline V gives CDR1 LNHDA, CDR2 SQIVND (reference sequence). The CDR3 is 14 amino acids. The CDR3 is CASSLAGGTLEQYF. The CDR3 coding sequence is TGTGCCAGTAGCCTAGCGGGAGGGACTCTCGAGCAGTACTTC.

The rearrangement joins TRBV27 to TRBJ1-5; 7 positions match TRBD1. Germline trimming cut 6 bases from V and 3 bases from J; bases unmatched to any gene: 5. Germline-derived CDR1 and CDR2 are MNHEY and SMNVEV (reference sequence). This CDR3 has 14 residues. CDR3 loop: CASRLTGVNQPQHF. The CDR3 DNA follows: TGTGCCAGCAGACTCACAGGGGTCAATCAGCCCCAGCATTTT.

The chain employs TRBV4-2 and TRBJ2-7; 7 bases are shared with TRBD2. The germline gives CDR1 LGHNA, CDR2 YNFKEQ. The length of the CDR3 is 16 residues. Trimming removed 1 base from V and 4 bases from J; junction bases left unmatched: 10. This CDR3 reads CASSQGTSGIGYEQYF. CDR3 coding DNA: TGTGCCAGCAGCCAAGGTACAAGCGGGATAGGTTACGAGCAGTACTTC.

The V and J genes are TRBV6-6 and TRBJ2-5; a weak D match, TRBD2 (6 bases). Germline loops: CDR1 MNHNY, CDR2 SVGAGI (reference sequence). This CDR3 has 14 amino acids. Trimming left V 0 bases short and J 5 bases short, with 10 bases between. The CDR3 region has the DNA TGTGCCAGCAGTTACTCGGGAGGTTTGGAGACCCAGTACTTC. Its protein is CASSYSGGLETQYF.

The chain carries TRBV3-1 (or the pseudogene TRBV3-2) and TRBJ2-6; 11 nucleotides match TRBD1. The V gene end was trimmed by 4 bases and the J gene end by 4 bases; junction bases not matched to a gene: 6. Germline V gene sequence: CDR1 LGHDT, CDR2 YNNKEL (reference sequence). This CDR3 spans 17 amino acids. The DNA of the CDR3 is TGTGCCAGCAGCCCACGGACAGGGGGCTCCGGGGCCAACGTCCTGACTTTC. It codes for CASSPRTGGSGANVLTF.

DNA for the CDR3: TGTGCCAGCAGAGAAACGGGGTGGAATCAGCCCCAGCATTTT. Amino acid sequence: CASRETGWNQPQHF. This chain links TRBV28 with TRBJ1-5; no reliable D call. CDR3 length: 14 residues. The germline V and J ends were trimmed by 6 bases and 4 bases, with 13 bases remaining between them. The germline gives CDR1 MDHEN, CDR2 SYDVKM.

In this sample, this clone turned up a few times. The chain joins TRBV12-5 to TRBJ1-2; 8 bases match TRBD1. Trimming took 6 bases from V and 5 from J; bases not matched to a gene: 8. This CDR3 has 14 amino acids. Germline V CDR1 and CDR2: LGHNT, FRNRAP. Here the CDR3 reads CASGTGDREYGYTF. The CDR3 DNA sequence: TGTGCTAGTGGGACAGGGGATAGAGAATATGGCTACACCTTC.